Listed here are 25 T cell receptor beta chains from one sample, sequenced in a study of STAT5B mutations in CD4+ large granular lymphocyte leukemia. The data were produced by immunoSEQ multiplex PCR, yet TCRdb's version contains in-frame clones alone and is incomplete. Of 5,500 to 6,000 clones in the sample, around four fifths were seen once. The specimen sequenced was PBMCs. These receptors were taken from a man at least 80 years old with CD4+ T-cell large granular lymphocyte leukemia.

The rearrangement uses TRBV5-1 and TRBJ1-1, with 7 bases identical to TRBD1. The CDR3 consists of 13 residues. Losses at the gene ends were 1 base for V and 5 bases for J; bases not matched to a gene: 2. Germline V gene data show CDR1 as SGHRS and CDR2 as YFSETQ. CDR3 amino acids: CASSLNRGTEAFF. The CDR3 DNA sequence: TGCGCCAGCAGCTTGAACAGGGGTACTGAAGCTTTCTTT.

The table lists this clone with a few counts. The chain joins TRBV5-1 to TRBJ2-2, with 7 nucleotides matching TRBD1. The germline gives CDR1 SGHRS, CDR2 YFSETQ. CDR3 length equals 19 residues. V was clipped by 0 bases and J by 1 base; unmatched bases: 12. In DNA, the CDR3 is TGCGCCAGCAGCTTGGAATGGGCCTCCGGGACAGAGAACACCGGGGAGCTGTTTTTT. Protein sequence: CASSLEWASGTENTGELFF.

This clone was detected only a few times. J is TRBJ1-1 and V is TRBV2; D may be TRBD1 (5 bases). Germline V CDR1 and CDR2: SNHLY, FYNNEI. V lost 8 bases and J lost 11, with 18 bases in between. CDR3 length equals 12 residues. The CDR3 DNA is TGTGCCAGCTCCCGGGGGGAGAGTGGGGCTTTCTTT. It encodes CASSRGESGAFF.

This clone has a single count. This sequence joins TRBV21-1 and TRBJ2-6; the table's TRBD2 call for D was not verified on the DNA. TRBV21-1 is recorded as a pseudogene. This CDR3 has 18 residues. CDR3 loop: CASSKKCGAISGANVLTF. CDR3 nucleotide sequence: TGTGCCAGCAGCAAAAAATGCGGGGCAATCTCTGGGGCCAACGTCCTGACTTTC.

In its sample, this clone was seen once. At one end the junction does not follow the germline gene, possibly because of a read error. The chain couples TRBV7-2 to TRBJ1-2; no clear D gene. This CDR3 spans 11 amino acids. CDR1 is SGHTA, CDR2 FQGNSA, per germline. The CDR3 region is CASSLARDSSF. For the CDR3, the DNA is TGTGCCAGCAGCTTAGCGCGTGACTCCTCCTTC.

The chain joins TRBV5-6 to TRBJ2-7, with 7 nucleotides matching TRBD2. CDR3 size: 17 residues. With 0 bases clipped from V and 1 base from J, the junction kept 10 bases outside the gene matches. In germline, CDR1 is SGHDT, CDR2 YYEEEE. The DNA of the CDR3 is TGTGCCAGCAGCTTGGGACGCGGGAGCCTAACTTCCTACGAGCAGTACTTC. Protein sequence: CASSLGRGSLTSYEQYF.

Comments on this clone: Other DNA sequences in the sample encode the same CDR3. This chain uses TRBV4-1 with TRBJ2-7; no clear D gene. V dropped 6 bases and J dropped 5 bases, with 17 bases sitting between them. Germline lookup yields CDR1 MGHRA and CDR2 YSYEKL. CDR3 size: 14 residues. In DNA, the CDR3 is TGCGCCAGCAGTCAACTATCGACGTTGGACGAGCAGTACTTC. Its translation is CASSQLSTLDEQYF.

The V call is TRBV27, the J call TRBJ2-3, with 10 positions matching TRBD2. In germline, CDR1 is MNHEY, CDR2 SMNVEV (reference sequence). The length of the CDR3 is 17 residues. V gave up 2 bases and J gave up 0 bases; unmatched junction bases: 5. CDR3 sequence: CASSLASGGYSTDTQYF. The CDR3 coding sequence is TGTGCCAGCAGTTTAGCTAGCGGGGGTTACAGCACAGATACGCAGTATTTT.

CDR3 DNA sequence: TGTGCCAGCAGCGCCGGGACAGCCTACGAGCAGTACTTC. Translation gives CASSAGTAYEQYF. The chain links TRBV9 to TRBJ2-7; 7 nucleotides agree with TRBD1. This CDR3 has 13 residues. Germline trimming cut 3 bases from V and 2 bases from J; bases unmatched to any gene: 2. Germline V gives CDR1 SGDLS, CDR2 YYNGEE. Using reference TRBV9 and TRBJ2-7 for the parts outside the CDR3, the full variable domain is DSGVTQTPKHLITATGQRVTLRCSPRSGDLSVYWYQQSLDQGLQFLIQYYNGEERAKGNILERFSAQQFPDLHSELNLSSLELGDSALYFCASSAGTAYEQYFGPGTRLTVT.

J is TRBJ1-1 and V is TRBV9, with no clear D. The CDR3 contains 14 residues. Trimming took off 4 bases at V and 1 base at J, with 11 bases between the two ends. Germline V gives CDR1 SGDLS, CDR2 YYNGEE. CDR3 protein: CASSPPGWNTEAFF. Written as DNA, the CDR3 is TGTGCCAGCAGCCCCCCTGGGTGGAACACTGAAGCTTTCTTT.

The V and J genes are TRBV1 and TRBJ1-3; the table names TRBD1, a call not compared with the DNA. TRBV1 is shown as a pseudogene. The CDR3 totals 17 residues. The CDR3 region has the DNA TGCACCAGCAGCCAAGAGGGGGCAGGCCTCTCTGGAAACACCATATATTTT. Amino acids: CTSSQEGAGLSGNTIYF.

The chain is built from TRBV18 and TRBJ1-1; D is possibly TRBD1 (6 bases). Germline V gene data show CDR1 as KGHSH and CDR2 as LQKENI. The CDR3 totals 16 residues. Between the trimmed V and J ends, which lost 3 bases and 1 base, there was a span of 15 bases. In nucleotides, the CDR3 is TGTGCCAGCTCACCTAGGACAGACCTAGGGAACACTGAAGCTTTCTTT. Translated: CASSPRTDLGNTEAFF.

This clone rates as medium-sized. This specimen includes other DNA sequences encoding the same CDR3. This rearrangement joins TRBV7-6 to TRBJ2-7; D ambiguous. The length of the CDR3 is 13 residues. V dropped 5 bases and J dropped 3 bases, with 11 bases sitting between them. Germline CDR1 reads SGHVS; CDR2 reads FNYEAQ. CDR3 sequence reads: CASSPGPNYEQYF. The CDR3, as DNA: TGTGCCAGCAGCCCCGGGCCTAACTACGAGCAGTACTTC.

V and J are TRBV29-1 and TRBJ2-7; TRBD1 matches at 7 bases. Germline CDR1 is SQVTM and CDR2 is ANQGSEA. This CDR3 is built from 15 residues. The V and J ends lost 3 bases and 1 base, in that order; junction bases with no gene match: 9. The CDR3 DNA follows: TGCAGCGTTGATCTGCCGGGACAGCGATCCTACGAGCAGTACTTC. Protein: CSVDLPGQRSYEQYF.

The chain joins TRBV19 to TRBJ2-7, with a possible D match to TRBD2 (6 bases). V lost 3 bases, J lost 2 bases, and 14 bases lay in between. The CDR3 is 15 amino acids. Germline V gives CDR1 LNHDA, CDR2 SQIVND (reference sequence). The CDR3 DNA reads TGTGCCAGTAGTATCCGGGACTCGGGGGCCTACGAGCAGTACTTC. Amino acids: CASSIRDSGAYEQYF.

V usage is TRBV7-9 and J usage is TRBJ2-1, with D unclear. From germline, CDR1 is SEHNR and CDR2 FQNEAQ (reference sequence). The V end was cut by 1 base, the J end by 5 bases, with 9 bases between. CDR3 length: 14 amino acids. The CDR3 sequence is CASSLVALNNEQFF. The CDR3 DNA is TGTGCCAGCAGCTTAGTTGCCTTAAACAATGAGCAGTTCTTC.

This clone has just a few counts. The chain carries TRBV5-1 and TRBJ2-7, with D possibly TRBD1 on 5 matching bases. V lost 4 bases, J lost 2 bases, and 13 bases lay in between. Germline values: CDR1 SGHRS, CDR2 YFSETQ. The CDR3 has 14 amino acids. The CDR3 sequence is CASSADRGTYEQYF. The CDR3 DNA reads as TGCGCCAGCAGCGCCGACAGAGGAACCTACGAGCAGTACTTC.

This clone was detected a few times. The DNA of the CDR3 is TGTGCCAGCAGCACCCCCACCGGGGAGCTGTTTTTT. Encoded protein: CASSTPTGELFF. The chain combines TRBV7-9 with TRBJ2-2; unclear D gene. V lost 5 bases to trimming and J lost 4 bases, with 5 bases between them. Germline V gene data show CDR1 as SEHNR and CDR2 as FQNEAQ (reference sequence). The CDR3 has 12 residues.

The J gene is TRBJ1-1, the V gene TRBV2; D gene ambiguous. CDR1 SNHLY and CDR2 FYNNEI come from the germline V gene. The CDR3 totals 12 residues. Trimming took 3 bases from V and 7 from J, leaving 9 bases between them. CDR3 residues: CASSDLAVEAFF. DNA for the CDR3: TGTGCCAGCAGTGATCTGGCCGTTGAAGCTTTCTTT.

The V and J genes are TRBV5-1 and TRBJ1-6; no clear D. Trimming took 0 bases from V and 7 from J, leaving 5 bases between them. In germline, CDR1 is SGHRS, CDR2 YFSETQ. CDR3 length: 13 residues. The CDR3, as DNA: TGCGCCAGCAGCTTGGATGTGAATTCACCCCTCCACTTT. Translating it yields CASSLDVNSPLHF. Full variable domain (outside the CDR3, taken from reference TRBV5-1 and TRBJ1-6): KAGVTQTPRYLIKTRGQQVTLSCSPISGHRSVSWYQQTPGQGLQFLFEYFSETQRNKGNFPGRFSGRQFSNSRSEMNVSTLELGDSALYLCASSLDVNSPLHFGNGTRLTVT.

The chain links TRBV5-1 to TRBJ1-1; D is uncertain. The CDR3 covers 14 residues. Deletions cut 7 bases from V and 1 base from J, with 14 bases between. The germline CDR1 and CDR2 sequences are SGHRS and YFSETQ. CDR3 region: CASGPRAGNTEAFF. The CDR3 nucleotides are TGCGCCAGCGGTCCACGGGCGGGGAACACTGAAGCTTTCTTT.

The J gene is TRBJ2-5, the V gene TRBV9; 7 bases fit TRBD1. The CDR3 is 15 amino acids. J gave up 2 bases and V 1 base, and 5 bases lay outside the gene matches. Germline V gives CDR1 SGDLS, CDR2 YYNGEE. The CDR3 spells CASSVSGTEQETQYF. CDR3 bases: TGTGCCAGCAGCGTAAGTGGGACAGAGCAAGAGACCCAGTACTTC.

The chain couples TRBV7-6 to TRBJ2-5, with TRBD2 identical over 7 bases. The J segment lost 5 bases and the V segment lost 5 bases, leaving 8 bases of the junction unmatched. Germline V gene lookup returns CDR1 SGHVS and CDR2 FNYEAQ. This CDR3 has 14 amino acids. CDR3 in DNA: TGTGCCAGCAGCCAACACGGGGGGTCGGAGACCCAGTACTTC. Protein sequence: CASSQHGGSETQYF.

The V call is TRBV13, the J call TRBJ1-2; unclear D gene. From germline, CDR1 is PRHDT and CDR2 FYEKMQ (reference sequence). The germline V and J ends were trimmed by 3 bases and 2 bases, with 13 bases remaining between them. The CDR3 length is 15 residues. The CDR3 sequence: CASSFSLSPNYGYTF. The CDR3 DNA follows: TGTGCCAGCAGCTTTAGCCTCAGCCCGAACTATGGCTACACCTTC.

The genes are TRBV2 and TRBJ1-3; D remains unclear. Trimming pared 6 bases from V and 2 bases from J, leaving 14 bases between. CDR1 SNHLY and CDR2 FYNNEI come from the germline V gene. The CDR3 length is 15 residues. The CDR3 here is CASRWGVAPGNTIYF. Written as DNA, the CDR3 is TGTGCCAGCAGGTGGGGTGTGGCCCCTGGAAACACCATATATTTT.